These 19 T cell receptor beta chains originate from one sample sequenced in a study of vaccination effects on CD4 cells after COVID-19 (dated by TCRdb to 2021 to 2024). Library construction relied on the immunoSEQ multiplex PCR assay. This is the immuneACCESS table as TCRdb keeps it, with only in-frame sequences that have V and J called. A part of the clones is gone; compared with another copy, unresolved V genes explain less than half, and the rest is unexplained. The sample includes tens of thousands of clones, with 73% observed a single time. The ten largest account for roughly 2% of the sample. These receptors lack a known antigen. After around 11 days of culture, CD4+ T cells were isolated with the EasySep CD4+ T cell isolation kit. Each participant received two doses of an mRNA SARS-CoV-2 vaccine, either BNT162b2 or mRNA-1273. Sequenced here: CD4+ T cells from PBMCs cultured without peptide, sampled after COVID-19 vaccination. These receptors were collected from a human donor who received a COVID-19 vaccine.

The J gene is TRBJ2-3, the V gene TRBV6-6, with 10 bases that match TRBD2. The CDR3 extends over 16 amino acids. Germline trimming cut 3 bases from V and 3 bases from J; bases unmatched to any gene: 6. The germline V gene has CDR1 MNHNY and CDR2 SVGAGI (reference sequence). CDR3 DNA: TGTGCCAGCAGTTATCGAGCGGGGGGGCGGACAGATACGCAGTATTTT. Its translation: CASSYRAGGRTDTQYF.

The gene calls are TRBV5-8 and TRBJ1-2; D possibly corresponds to TRBD1 (5 bases). Germline V gives CDR1 SGHTS, CDR2 YDEGEE. The CDR3 length is 13 residues. Trimming shortened V by 2 bases and J by 1 base, and 6 bases separated the two germline ends. The CDR3: CASSFDSNYGYTF. CDR3 nucleotides: TGTGCCAGCAGCTTCGACAGTAACTATGGCTACACCTTC.

The chain combines TRBV6-6 with TRBJ2-2; a possible D gene is TRBD2 (5 bases). Germline values: CDR1 MNHNY, CDR2 SVGAGI (reference sequence). The CDR3 consists of 16 residues. The ends were cut back, 0 bases at V and 7 bases at J, with 15 bases in the middle. CDR3 sequence: CASSYSISGFNGELFF. DNA for the CDR3: TGTGCCAGCAGTTACTCTATATCGGGGTTTAACGGGGAGCTGTTTTTT.

The genes are TRBV27 and TRBJ2-7; 8 nucleotides match TRBD2. This CDR3 is built from 14 residues. Germline trimming cut 4 bases from V and 3 bases from J; bases unmatched to any gene: 5. Germline CDR1 is MNHEY and CDR2 is SMNVEV (reference sequence). The DNA of the CDR3 is TGTGCCAGCAGTTCTGGGGCGGGGGGCTACGAGCAGTACGTC. This codes for CASSSGAGGYEQYV.

CDR3 protein: CASSAQGTDTQYF. CDR3 coding DNA: TGTGCCAGCAGCGCCCAAGGAACAGATACGCAGTATTTT. V is TRBV9 and J is TRBJ2-3; D is undetermined. Germline loops: CDR1 SGDLS, CDR2 YYNGEE. With 3 bases removed from V and 3 bases from J, the gap between germline ends came to 8 bases. The CDR3 spans 13 residues.

The V call is TRBV9, the J call TRBJ2-1, with 9 bases fitting TRBD2. The germline gives CDR1 SGDLS, CDR2 YYNGEE. V shed 0 bases, J shed 1 base, and the junction held 8 bases outside the gene matches. CDR3 length: 18 amino acids. The CDR3 is CASSVGGGGAKSYNEQFF. The CDR3, as DNA: TGTGCCAGCAGCGTAGGAGGCGGGGGGGCCAAGTCCTACAATGAGCAGTTCTTC.

The chain couples TRBV18 to TRBJ2-7; D may be TRBD1 or TRBD2 (6 bases each). The germline V gene has CDR1 KGHSH and CDR2 LQKENI. The CDR3 extends over 14 amino acids. Trimming cost V 3 bases and J 2 bases, with 11 bases left between them. The CDR3 region has the DNA TGTGCCAGCTCACCGGCGGGGACACCCTACGAGCAGTACGTC. It is translated as CASSPAGTPYEQYV.

This sequence joins TRBV2 and TRBJ1-4; D is unclear. The V and J ends lost 7 bases and 3 bases respectively, with 18 bases between them. The CDR3 length is 16 residues. The germline V gene has CDR1 SNHLY and CDR2 FYNNEI. The CDR3 here is CASNVPPGTSNEKLFF. The CDR3 DNA reads TGTGCCAGCAATGTTCCCCCGGGAACATCTAATGAAAAACTGTTTTTT.

V and J are TRBV5-5 and TRBJ1-5; no reliable D call. The CDR3 covers 15 residues. Germline assignment: CDR1 SGHKS and CDR2 YYEKEE (reference sequence). The V and J ends lost 1 base and 1 base respectively, with 9 bases between them. The CDR3 sequence is CASSLLGGSNQPQHF. The CDR3 DNA is TGTGCCAGCAGCTTGCTGGGCGGGAGCAATCAGCCCCAGCATTTT.

The J gene is TRBJ1-4, the V gene TRBV20-1, with a possible D match to TRBD1 (5 bases). The CDR3 is 14 amino acids. The V and J ends lost 3 bases and 8 bases respectively, with 16 bases between them. Germline V CDR1 and CDR2: DFQATT, SNEGSKA (reference sequence). The CDR3 spells CSASWGQGGEKLFF. CDR3 coding DNA: TGCAGTGCTAGTTGGGGTCAGGGAGGCGAAAAACTGTTTTTT.

This chain links TRBV6-2 or TRBV6-3 with TRBJ2-1, with 8 positions matching TRBD2. Germline V lookup: CDR1 MNHEY, CDR2 SVGEGT. The length of the CDR3 is 19 residues. Germline trimming cut 2 bases from V and 3 bases from J; bases unmatched to any gene: 15. The CDR3 spells CASSYTFGLAGIYYNEQFF. Written as DNA, the CDR3 is TGTGCCAGCAGTTACACGTTCGGATTAGCGGGGATTTACTACAATGAGCAGTTCTTC.

V usage is TRBV5-4 and J usage is TRBJ1-4; D ambiguous. V was cut by 0 bases and J by 4 bases, with 7 bases left in between. Germline lookup yields CDR1 SGHNT and CDR2 YYREEE (reference sequence). The CDR3 length is 14 residues. The CDR3, as DNA: TGTGCCAGCAGCTTGGGGCAGGTTAATGAAAAACTGTTTTTT. This encodes CASSLGQVNEKLFF.

This clone was seen more than once but under ten times. The V gene is TRBV6-6, the J gene TRBJ1-5; 7 bases line up with TRBD1. Trimming removed 5 bases from V and 4 bases from J; junction bases left unmatched: 11. The CDR3 has 16 residues. Looked up from germline, CDR1 is MNHNY and CDR2 is SVGAGI (reference sequence). Here the CDR3 reads CASSPSGTVNNQPQHF. In DNA form, the CDR3 reads TGTGCCAGCAGTCCCTCCGGGACAGTCAATAATCAGCCCCAGCATTTT.

V gene TRBV20-1 combines with J gene TRBJ2-5; TRBD2 is a possible D gene (5 bases). V lost 3 bases to trimming and J lost 2 bases, with 16 bases between them. Germline V CDR1 and CDR2: DFQATT, SNEGSKA (reference sequence). The CDR3 totals 15 residues. DNA of the CDR3: TGCAGTGCTAGTGGAACTAGTACGCGACAAGAGACCCAGTACTTC. Amino acids: CSASGTSTRQETQYF.

CDR3 DNA sequence: TGCGCCAGCAGCAGTTTAGGGACAGGGCTTAGAGAGACCCAGTACTTC. Encoded protein: CASSSLGTGLRETQYF. The chain couples TRBV5-1 to TRBJ2-5; 9 bases are shared with TRBD1. The V and J ends lost 4 bases and 4 bases, in that order; junction bases with no gene match: 11. Looked up from germline, CDR1 is SGHRS and CDR2 is YFSETQ. CDR3 size: 16 residues.

The J gene is TRBJ2-5, the V gene TRBV6-5; 8 positions match TRBD1. The CDR3 sequence is 14 residues long. Germline CDR1 is MNHEY and CDR2 is SVGAGI. The V and J ends lost 2 bases and 5 bases, in that order; junction bases with no gene match: 4. In DNA, the CDR3 is TGTGCCAGCAGTTACACGACAGGGGCGGAGACCCAGTACTTC. The encoded protein is CASSYTTGAETQYF.

This clone was seen a few times. The chain has TRBV4-1 and TRBJ2-2, with D hard to call. The CDR3 covers 15 residues. Trimming removed 2 bases from V and 6 bases from J, with 13 bases in between. In germline, CDR1 is MGHRA, CDR2 YSYEKL. This CDR3 is CASSQQNLRAGELFF. CDR3 DNA: TGCGCCAGCAGCCAACAAAACCTCCGGGCCGGGGAGCTGTTTTTT.

The chain uses TRBV6-2 or TRBV6-3 and TRBJ1-2; no definite D call. CDR3 length: 11 amino acids. Germline V gene data show CDR1 as MNHEY and CDR2 as SVGEGT. V lost 5 bases to trimming and J lost 5 bases, with 6 bases between them. CDR3 region: CASSQNYGYTF. The CDR3 region has the DNA TGTGCCAGCAGTCAAAATTATGGCTACACCTTC.

The rearrangement joins TRBV27 to TRBJ2-7; 8 bases align to TRBD2. CDR3 length: 15 residues. V dropped 2 bases and J dropped 3; count of bases not matched to a gene: 6. Germline values: CDR1 MNHEY, CDR2 SMNVEV (reference sequence). The CDR3 spells CASSLRRGGHYEQYV. The CDR3 region has the DNA TGTGCCAGCAGTTTACGCCGGGGGGGGCACTACGAGCAGTACGTC.